This TCR beta chain was captured in a study of T-cell memory formation after mild COVID-19. Background on the study: TCR clusters were mostly confined to one donor each. Study-level results: While clones contracting from day 15 to 85 were balanced between CD4 and CD8, later expanders leaned CD4+. Pre-infection memory showed some responding clones, and this suggested that cross-reactive memory joined.

Trimming removed 5 bases from V and 8 bases from J, with 19 bases in between. The CDR3 contains 15 residues. The V gene's germline CDR1 is SEHNR and CDR2 FQNEAQ (reference sequence). With constant-segment primers, 5'RACE yielded cDNA libraries of TCR alpha and TCR beta that carried sample barcodes and UMIs. TCRdb reanalysed the 5' RACE reads using MiXCR and keeps one entry per CDR3 protein. Seen here are 150,000 to 200,000 distinct CDR3 sequences, 30% to 35% observed once, and the top ten hold approximately 12%. This clonotype was detected a few times. Its specificity is unknown. Sequencing was done on a sample of PBMCs or a T cell subset sorted from them (not recorded which). V and J are TRBV7-9 and TRBJ2-4; D gene ambiguous. The receptor comes from an adult woman who had mild COVID-19 (a few samples of this study predate the infection). Cell type and time point are not known. The CDR3 DNA reads as TGTGCCAGCAGCCCCCCAAGCAATGCAATAGACATTCAGTACTTC. This sequence encodes CASSPPSNAIDIQYF.